This T cell receptor (beta chain) was sequenced during a study of beta chain features in type 1 diabetes. Findings and limits, study-wide: When Type 1 diabetes patients were examined, their TCRB CDR3s proved moderately but significantly shorter in all four CD4+ subsets. There was a possibility that cDNA sequencing over-represented cells with high TCR expression.

The sequenced template was cDNA made from the entire isolated RNA. The repertoire was sequenced with immunoSEQ multiplex PCR; TCRdb's copy has only in-frame clones and lacks some. This table has 20,000 to 25,000 clones, approximately 70% appearing once. The ends were cut back, 3 bases at V and 2 bases at J, with 15 bases in the middle. The CDR3 sequence is 15 residues long. In germline, CDR1 is SGDLS, CDR2 YYNGEE. Notes on this clone: Its antigen is unknown.

The sequence came from a middle-aged woman with type 1 diabetes. Sequencing was performed on stem cell memory CD4+ T cells from blood. The chain has TRBV9 and TRBJ2-7, with D unresolved. The CDR3 here is CASSASPRRTYEQYF. In nucleotides, the CDR3 is TGTGCCAGCAGCGCCTCCCCTCGGCGGACCTACGAGCAGTACTTC. Full variable domain (outside the CDR3, taken from reference TRBV9 and TRBJ2-7): DSGVTQTPKHLITATGQRVTLRCSPRSGDLSVYWYQQSLDQGLQFLIQYYNGEERAKGNILERFSAQQFPDLHSELNLSSLELGDSALYFCASSASPRRTYEQYFGPGTRLTVT.